Presented here are 5 T cell receptor beta chains from one specimen sequenced in a study of T-cell reconstitution after alpha-beta-depleted transplantation in children (TCRdb year 2016). The method was PCR. Sequencing instrument: Illumina HiSeq 2500. TCR libraries were prepared with molecular barcoding, using unique molecular identifiers to normalize TCRbeta repertoire quantification. Using fastp trimming at Q25 and MiXCR clonotype assembly, TCRdb reanalyzed the public sequencing data and kept in-frame beta chains. One record per CDR3 amino acid sequence lists the most common genes and DNA. The sample records hundreds of thousands of distinct CDR3 sequences, approximately 13% of which are singletons. The ten most abundant clones make up 2.2% of the sample. Reading the label with the study, this specimen's treatment or condition is: allogeneic hematopoietic cell transplantation with graft depleted of TCRalphabeta T cells and CD19 B cells.

Source: PBMCs, mostly from graft donor cells, taken 360 days after TCRalphabeta/CD19-depleted stem cell transplant. These receptors were obtained from a male patient under 18 who had a stem cell transplant for acute myeloid leukemia, so the T cells may come from the graft donor.

The chain has TRBV11-2 and TRBJ2-1; D is perhaps TRBD1 or TRBD2 (5 bases each). Per the germline V gene, CDR1 is SGHAT and CDR2 is FQNNGV. Trimming cost V 0 bases and J 4 bases, with 16 bases left between them. CDR3 length: 17 residues. The CDR3 protein is CASSLDRMAGAYNEQFF. DNA of the CDR3: TGTGCCAGCAGCTTAGATCGTATGGCCGGGGCTTACAATGAGCAGTTCTTC. Together with reference TRBV11-2 and TRBJ2-1, the CDR3 gives the full variable domain: EAGVAQSPRYKIIEKRQSVAFWCNPISGHATLYWYQQILGQGPKLLIQFQNNGVVDDSQLPKDRFSAERLKGVDSTLKIQPAKLEDSAVYLCASSLDRMAGAYNEQFFGPGTRLTVL.

The genes are TRBV6-5 and TRBJ2-1, with unresolved D. Trimming left V 2 bases short and J 0 bases short, with 17 bases between. CDR3 length equals 18 residues. Germline values: CDR1 MNHEY, CDR2 SVGAGI. The CDR3 reads CASSYGFGWVGSYNEQFF. The DNA for the CDR3 is TGTGCCAGCAGTTACGGGTTCGGGTGGGTAGGCTCCTACAATGAGCAGTTCTTC.

Ten or more counts support this clonotype. The rearrangement joins TRBV20-1 to TRBJ2-7; the D gene could be TRBD1 or TRBD2 (5 bases each). CDR1 is DFQATT, CDR2 SNEGSKA, per germline (reference sequence). Trimming left V 1 base short and J 2 bases short, with 9 bases between. The CDR3 loop spans 13 amino acids. CDR3 in amino acids: CSARVGGPYEQYF. The CDR3 nucleotides read TGCAGTGCTAGAGTTGGGGGACCCTACGAGCAGTACTTC.

This clonotype was seen a handful of times. The rearrangement links TRBV20-1 to TRBJ2-7, with 9 bases that match TRBD1. Germline values: CDR1 DFQATT, CDR2 SNEGSKA (reference sequence). Losses at the gene ends were 7 bases for V and 3 bases for J; bases not matched to a gene: 7. The CDR3 runs to 13 residues. DNA for the CDR3: TGCAGTGTCCCCGACAGGGGGTTCTACGAGCAGTACTTC. Protein product: CSVPDRGFYEQYF.

This clonotype has just a few counts. The chain joins TRBV30 to TRBJ2-2; D unresolved. CDR1 GTSNPN and CDR2 SVGIG come from the germline V gene (reference sequence). Trimming pared 3 bases from V and 6 bases from J, leaving 11 bases between. This CDR3 is 13 amino acids long. For the CDR3, the DNA is TGTGCCTGGAGATTCGGAGTTGCCGGGGAGCTGTTTTTT. Its translation is CAWRFGVAGELFF.